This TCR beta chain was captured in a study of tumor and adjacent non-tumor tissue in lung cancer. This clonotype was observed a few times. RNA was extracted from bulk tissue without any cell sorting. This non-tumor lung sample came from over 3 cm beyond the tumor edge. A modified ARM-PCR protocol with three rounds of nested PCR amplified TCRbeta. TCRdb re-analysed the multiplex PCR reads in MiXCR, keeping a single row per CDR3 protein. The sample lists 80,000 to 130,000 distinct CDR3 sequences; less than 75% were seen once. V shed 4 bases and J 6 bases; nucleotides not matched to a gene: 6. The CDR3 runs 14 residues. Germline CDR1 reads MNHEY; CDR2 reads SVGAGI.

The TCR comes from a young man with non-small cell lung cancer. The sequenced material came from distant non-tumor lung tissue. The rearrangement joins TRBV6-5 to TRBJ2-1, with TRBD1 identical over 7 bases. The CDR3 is CASSFRQGGNEQFF. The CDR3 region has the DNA TGTGCCAGCAGTTTCAGACAGGGTGGCAATGAGCAGTTCTTC.